The 19 T cell receptor beta chains presented below share a single source sample, sequenced in a study of T-cell reconstitution after alpha-beta-depleted transplantation in children. A library of TCRbeta sequences, prepared with unique molecular identifiers, was generated. TCRdb recomputed calls from the PCR reads with MiXCR, one row per CDR3 protein. Among about 230,000 distinct CDR3 sequences listed, around 13% were seen once. The sample in question was PBMCs from the stem cell graft donor, obtained from the stem cell graft. The receptors come from a human donor who donated a stem cell graft to a child with acute lymphoblastic leukemia.

This clonotype was seen repeatedly, ten times or more. This chain joins TRBV7-9 and TRBJ2-1, with 7 bases matching TRBD1. The CDR3 runs 15 residues. The trim removed 4 bases at V and 7 bases at J, leaving 10 bases unmatched. The germline V gene encodes CDR1 SEHNR and CDR2 FQNEAQ (reference sequence). The CDR3 spells CASSSERTGENEQFF. In nucleotides, the CDR3 is TGTGCCAGCAGCTCAGAAAGGACAGGAGAAAATGAGCAGTTCTTC.

Many counts were recorded for this clonotype. Germline is not matched at one junction end, which may reflect a read error. J is TRBJ2-2 and V is TRBV29-1; 7 nucleotides agree with TRBD2. Germline values: CDR1 SQVTM, CDR2 ANQGSEA. This CDR3 spans 12 amino acids. The CDR3 DNA sequence: TGCAGCGTCGAAGGGGAGGGCGGGGAGCTGTTTTTT. This encodes CSVEGEGGELFF.

This clonotype has at least ten counts. The rearrangement uses TRBV27 and TRBJ2-1; D possibly corresponds to TRBD2 (6 bases). The CDR3 sequence is 16 residues long. Germline V lookup: CDR1 MNHEY, CDR2 SMNVEV (reference sequence). V was clipped by 4 bases and J by 0 bases, with 13 bases between them. The CDR3 nucleotides read TGTGCCAGCAGTTCTAGCGAAGCGGGCTCCTACAATGAGCAGTTCTTC. It codes for CASSSSEAGSYNEQFF.

The chain links TRBV10-3 to TRBJ2-5; 7 bases agree with TRBD1. The CDR3 contains 15 residues. After removal of 5 bases from V and 0 bases from J, the junction contained 6 bases not matched to a gene. The germline V gene encodes CDR1 ENHRY and CDR2 SYGVKD. The CDR3 sequence: CAISTPGQHQETQYF. The CDR3 DNA follows: TGTGCCATCAGTACCCCGGGACAGCACCAAGAGACCCAGTACTTC.

This clonotype came up many times. This sequence joins TRBV28 and TRBJ2-7; 7 bases align to TRBD1. The CDR3 has 14 amino acids. Germline V lookup: CDR1 MDHEN, CDR2 SYDVKM. V trimming: 3 bases; J trimming: 4 bases; junction bases outside the gene matches: 6. The CDR3 spells CASSLDRLSYEQYF. CDR3 nucleotides: TGTGCCAGCAGTTTGGACAGGTTGTCTTACGAGCAGTACTTC.

This clonotype was seen ten or more times. The chain carries TRBV7-9 and TRBJ1-2, with D possibly being TRBD1 (5 bases). V lost 3 bases, J lost 6 bases, and 5 bases lay in between. CDR1 and CDR2 (germline): SEHNR, FQNEAQ (reference sequence). CDR3 length equals 11 residues. CDR3 nucleotide sequence: TGTGCCAGCAGCTTGGGGGATGGCTACACCTTC. Translating gives CASSLGDGYTF.

This clonotype was counted many times. This chain uses TRBV24-1 with TRBJ1-5; no clear D. The germline V and J ends were trimmed by 6 bases and 3 bases, with 11 bases remaining between them. Germline V gene data show CDR1 as KGHDR and CDR2 as SFDVKD. The CDR3 extends over 14 amino acids. The CDR3 sequence is CATSQSLNNQPQHF. DNA of the CDR3: TGTGCCACCAGTCAGAGCCTGAACAATCAGCCCCAGCATTTT.

This chain connects TRBV7-8 to TRBJ1-3, with no clear D. V was pared by 0 bases and J by 11 bases, with 8 bases between. Germline V gives CDR1 SGHVS, CDR2 FQNEAQ. CDR3 length: 12 amino acids. Written as DNA, the CDR3 is TGTGCCAGCAGCTTAGCGGCCGCACCCATATATTTT. Translating gives CASSLAAAPIYF.

This clonotype has a count of ten or more. The rearrangement links TRBV29-1 to TRBJ2-1; the match to TRBD2 covers 9 bases. The CDR3 extends over 15 amino acids. CDR1 is SQVTM and CDR2 is ANQGSEA in the germline V gene. With V trimmed by 1 base and J by 2 bases, 3 bases remained unmatched. This CDR3 reads CSVEGGRGTYNEQFF. As DNA, the CDR3 is TGCAGCGTTGAAGGCGGGAGGGGAACCTACAATGAGCAGTTCTTC.

This clonotype was detected only a few times. With a much larger clone just one base away, this may be a read error. The V and J genes are TRBV9 and TRBJ2-3; 7 bases line up with TRBD2. V lost 0 bases to trimming and J lost 0 bases; unmatched junction nucleotides: 7. The CDR3 covers 17 residues. Germline V gives CDR1 SGDLS, CDR2 YYNGEE. CDR3 DNA sequence: TGTGCCAGCAGCGTAGCGCCTAGCGGATCTAGCACAGATACGCAGTATTTT. This sequence encodes CASSVAPSGSSTDTQYF.

The chain links TRBV24-1 to TRBJ2-1; 9 bases are shared with TRBD2. The length of the CDR3 is 17 residues. The germline V gene encodes CDR1 KGHDR and CDR2 SFDVKD. The V gene end was trimmed by 2 bases and the J gene end by 2 bases; junction bases not matched to a gene: 6. For the CDR3, the DNA is TGTGCCACCAGTGATTCGGCTAGCGGGACAGCCTACAATGAGCAGTTCTTC. Encoded protein: CATSDSASGTAYNEQFF.

In its sample, this clonotype was seen many times. The rearrangement uses TRBV12-3 or TRBV12-4 and TRBJ2-7; TRBD1 or TRBD2 may be the D gene (5 bases each). CDR3 length: 15 amino acids. Trimming took off 0 bases at V and 4 bases at J, with 13 bases between the two ends. The CDR3 DNA sequence: TGTGCCAGCAGTTTAGCGGCAGGTGGGGGTTACGAGCAGTACTTC. Its translation: CASSLAAGGGYEQYF.

This rearrangement joins TRBV28 to TRBJ2-5; 11 bases line up with TRBD1. V lost 5 bases, J lost 0 bases, and 2 bases stayed unmatched. Germline CDR1 MDHEN, CDR2 SYDVKM. CDR3 length: 15 residues. The CDR3 here is CASSGTGGYQETQYF. The CDR3 nucleotides are TGTGCCAGCAGTGGGACAGGGGGTTACCAAGAGACCCAGTACTTC.

This clonotype was seen repeatedly, ten times or more. V and J are TRBV4-2 and TRBJ2-7; a weak D match, TRBD1 (5 bases). The ends were cut back, 5 bases at V and 0 bases at J, with 11 bases in the middle. This CDR3 has 14 amino acids. CDR1 and CDR2 (germline): LGHNA, YNFKEQ. The CDR3 sequence is CASSSDSTSYEQYF. CDR3 sequence (DNA): TGTGCCAGCAGCTCAGACAGTACCTCCTACGAGCAGTACTTC.

This clonotype was found many times. The V gene is TRBV7-2, the J gene TRBJ2-7; D might be TRBD1 (5 bases). Trimming stripped 4 bases from V and 0 bases from J, with 10 bases between. This CDR3 spans 14 amino acids. CDR1 and CDR2 (germline): SGHTA, FQGNSA. The CDR3 region has the DNA TGTGCCAGCAGCTGGGGCTGGAGCTCCTACGAGCAGTACTTC. Its translation is CASSWGWSSYEQYF.

This clonotype has a count of ten or more. The chain uses TRBV29-1 and TRBJ2-5, with 7 bases lining up with TRBD2. V gave up 6 bases and J gave up 1 base; unmatched junction bases: 5. The CDR3 covers 13 residues. In germline, CDR1 is SQVTM, CDR2 ANQGSEA. Here the CDR3 DNA reads TGCAGCGTCCCCACGGGGGGCCAAGAGACCCAGTACTTC. Its translation: CSVPTGGQETQYF.

This clonotype appeared a few times. As DNA, the CDR3 is TGCGCCAGCAGCTTGGTGGAGGGGGTTGGCGAGCAGTACTTC. Its protein is CASSLVEGVGEQYF. The chain is built from TRBV5-1 and TRBJ2-7; TRBD1 or TRBD2 may be the D gene (6 bases each). V lost 0 bases to trimming and J lost 6 bases, with 13 bases between them. Germline-derived CDR1 and CDR2 are SGHRS and YFSETQ. This CDR3 comprises 14 residues.

Ten or more counts support this clonotype. The rearrangement uses TRBV29-1 and TRBJ2-3; 9 bases are shared with TRBD2. Germline loops: CDR1 SQVTM, CDR2 ANQGSEA. The CDR3 consists of 15 residues. With 3 bases clipped from V and 4 bases from J, the junction kept 8 bases outside the gene matches. CDR3 loop: CSVEVPSGISDTQYF. Here the CDR3 DNA reads TGCAGCGTTGAGGTTCCTAGCGGGATTTCAGATACGCAGTATTTT.

This clonotype was found many times. This sequence joins TRBV7-2 and TRBJ2-7, with 9 bases aligning to TRBD1. CDR3 length: 15 amino acids. Germline CDR1 reads SGHTA; CDR2 reads FQGNSA. V lost 1 base, J lost 5 bases, and 6 bases stayed unmatched. This CDR3 is CASSLEDRGWNEQYF. CDR3 in DNA: TGTGCCAGCAGCTTAGAAGACAGGGGGTGGAACGAGCAGTACTTC. The full variable domain, completed using reference TRBV7-2 and TRBJ2-7, is GAGVSQSPSNKVTEKGKDVELRCDPISGHTALYWYRQSLGQGLEFLIYFQGNSAPDKSGLPSDRFSAERTGGSVSTLTIQRTQQEDSAVYLCASSLEDRGWNEQYFGPGTRLTVT.